This entry concerns a single T cell receptor beta chain. No cognate antigen has been identified for it. No quality values exist for individual bases; no much larger clone is one base distant. Whole blood was collected in K2EDTA tubes by collaborating institutions according to the institutions' own protocols. For TCRbeta analysis, collaborator samples were shipped as frozen whole blood, as isolated PBMCs, or as DNA extracted from either sample type. This sample is part of a study of blood T cell repertoires in COVID-19 (dated by TCRdb to the early 2020s). With regard to the full study: Samples covering the acute and convalescent phases of COVID-19 were provided by collaborators in the United States, Italy and Spain. The repertoires were released in a freely available public database meant as a resource for research on the immune response to SARS-CoV-2. The dataset comprised deeply sampled blood TCRbeta repertoires from subjects exposed to, actively infected with, or recovered from COVID-19. The prospective study material was composed of cDNA or gDNA derived from T cells, B-cell-depleted T cells, or PBMCs. A de-identified subject ID, COVID-19 status, age in years and sex were almost always included in the sample metadata. The samples were drawn from two sources: the first 160 participants of the ongoing ImmuneRACE study, and about 1,300 subjects contributed by 6 global collaborators. Where available, HLA class I and class II types were taken from metadata supplied by the sample provider and were not determined by assay-based typing. On the study overall, not on this receptor specifically: How much clinical and demographic metadata was included differed by source and by participant, and the metadata was provided uncurated.

Looking up the germline V gene yields CDR1 ENHRY and CDR2 SYGVKD. The CDR3 numbers 14 residues from cysteine through phenylalanine. Only the CDR3 part of the read is kept: 42 bases, read in frame from the first base. Trimming takes 4 bases off V and 1 base off J; junction bases not matched to a gene: 4. The immunoSEQ Assay, a bias-controlled multiplex PCR, was used to amplify TCRbeta CDR3 regions from genomic DNA. Regarding the original processing steps: Nucleated cell counts per sample were estimated from amplification of reference gene primers within the assay. To quantify the absolute abundance of each unique TCRbeta CDR3 rearrangement, sequence reads were collapsed and filtered. For each sample, productive Simpson clonality was calculated by taking the square root of Simpson's diversity index across productive rearrangements. Imported from immuneACCESS, the table was reduced by TCRdb to in-frame sequences with V and J called. These copies leave out some clones; in studies compared against another copy, an unresolved V gene accounts for under half, and the cause of the remainder is not known. That table supplies the V and J calls and clone size; D and trimming were determined from the DNA. This sample holds about 300,000 clones; about 84% were observed only once. The ten largest account for approximately 1.5% of the sample.

The TCR originated in a woman in her 50s with acute or convalescent COVID-19. The sequencing sample was made of peripheral blood. This receptor chain uses TRBV10-3 and TRBJ2-7, and 7 bases in between align with TRBD1. In nucleotides, the sequence is TGTGCCATCAGTGGAATGGGACAGTCCTACGAGCAGTACTTC. Translated, it gives CAISGMGQSYEQYF.